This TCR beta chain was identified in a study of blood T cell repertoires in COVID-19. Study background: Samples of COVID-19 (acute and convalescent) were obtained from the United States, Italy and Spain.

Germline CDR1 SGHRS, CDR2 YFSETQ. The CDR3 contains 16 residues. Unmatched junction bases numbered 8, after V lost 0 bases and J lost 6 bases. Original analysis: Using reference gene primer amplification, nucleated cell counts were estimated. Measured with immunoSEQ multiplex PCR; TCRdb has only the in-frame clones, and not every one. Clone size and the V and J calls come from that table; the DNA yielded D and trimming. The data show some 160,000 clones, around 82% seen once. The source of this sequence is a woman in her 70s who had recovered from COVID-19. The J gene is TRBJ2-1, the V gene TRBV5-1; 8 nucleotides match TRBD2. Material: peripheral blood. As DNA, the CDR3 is TGCGCCAGCAGCTTGGGTCGGACTAGCAACCCCAATGAGCAGTTCTTC. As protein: CASSLGRTSNPNEQFF.